This T cell receptor beta chain was retrieved from a study of blood T cell repertoires in COVID-19. On the study more broadly: Both acute and convalescent COVID-19 samples were obtained from the United States, Italy and Spain.

Trimming removed 11 bases from V and 9 bases from J; junction bases left unmatched: 17. Germline V CDR1 and CDR2: LNHDA, SQIVND (reference sequence). This CDR3 comprises 15 residues. Source study methods: Reference gene primer amplification in the assay estimated nucleated cell counts. TCRdb's table, derived via immunoSEQ multiplex PCR, lists solely in-frame clones and lacks some. V and J calls and clone size are as listed in that table; D and trimming were resolved from the DNA. The sample holds about 25,000 clones, roughly 79% seen once. The TCR originated in a man between 65 and 85 years old with acute or convalescent COVID-19. The rearrangement uses TRBV19 and TRBJ2-1, with TRBD2 matching over 9 bases. Sequenced material: peripheral blood. This chain's CDR3 is CASFPRGGMFSEQFF. CDR3 nucleotides: TGTGCCTCTTTTCCGCGGGGGGGCATGTTCAGTGAGCAGTTCTTC.